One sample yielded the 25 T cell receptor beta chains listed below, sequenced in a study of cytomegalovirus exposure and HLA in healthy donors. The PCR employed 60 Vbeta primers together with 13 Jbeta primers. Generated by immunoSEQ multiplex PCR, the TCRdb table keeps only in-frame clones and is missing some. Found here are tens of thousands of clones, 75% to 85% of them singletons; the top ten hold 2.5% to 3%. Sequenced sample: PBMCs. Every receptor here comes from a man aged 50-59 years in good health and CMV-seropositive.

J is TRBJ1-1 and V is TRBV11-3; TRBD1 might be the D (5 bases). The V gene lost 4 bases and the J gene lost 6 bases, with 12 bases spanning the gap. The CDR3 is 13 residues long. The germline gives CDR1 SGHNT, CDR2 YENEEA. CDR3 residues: CASSSPRAAEAFF. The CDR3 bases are TGTGCCAGCAGCTCCCCCAGGGCCGCTGAAGCTTTCTTT.

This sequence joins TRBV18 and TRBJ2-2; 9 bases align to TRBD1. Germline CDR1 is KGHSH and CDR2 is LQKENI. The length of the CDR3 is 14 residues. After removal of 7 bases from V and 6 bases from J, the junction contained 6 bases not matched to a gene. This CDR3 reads CASLGTGNAGELFF. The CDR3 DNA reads TGTGCCAGCTTGGGGACAGGGAATGCCGGGGAGCTGTTTTTT.

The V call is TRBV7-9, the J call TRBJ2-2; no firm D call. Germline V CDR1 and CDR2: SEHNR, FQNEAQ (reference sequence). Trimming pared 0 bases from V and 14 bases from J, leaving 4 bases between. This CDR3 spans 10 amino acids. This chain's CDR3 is CASSLAGLFF. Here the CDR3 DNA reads TGTGCCAGCAGCTTAGCGGGCCTGTTTTTT.

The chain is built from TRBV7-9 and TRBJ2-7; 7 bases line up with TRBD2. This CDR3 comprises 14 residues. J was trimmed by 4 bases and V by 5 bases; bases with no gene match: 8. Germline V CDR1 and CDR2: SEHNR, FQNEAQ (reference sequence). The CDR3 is CASSPWGGRYEQYF. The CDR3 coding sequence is TGTGCCAGCAGCCCATGGGGGGGTCGATACGAGCAGTACTTC.

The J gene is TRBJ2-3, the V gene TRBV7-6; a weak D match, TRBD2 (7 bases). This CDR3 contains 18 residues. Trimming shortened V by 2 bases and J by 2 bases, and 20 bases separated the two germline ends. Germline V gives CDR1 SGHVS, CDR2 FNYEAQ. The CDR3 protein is CASSLNPSWRGPTDTQYF. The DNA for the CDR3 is TGTGCCAGCAGCTTAAATCCCAGTTGGCGGGGGCCCACAGATACGCAGTATTTT. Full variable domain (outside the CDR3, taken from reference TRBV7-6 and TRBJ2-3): GAGVSQSPRYKVTKRGQDVALRCDPISGHVSLYWYRQALGQGPEFLTYFNYEAQQDKSGLPNDRFSAERPEGSISTLTIQRTEQRDSAMYRCASSLNPSWRGPTDTQYFGPGTRLTVL.

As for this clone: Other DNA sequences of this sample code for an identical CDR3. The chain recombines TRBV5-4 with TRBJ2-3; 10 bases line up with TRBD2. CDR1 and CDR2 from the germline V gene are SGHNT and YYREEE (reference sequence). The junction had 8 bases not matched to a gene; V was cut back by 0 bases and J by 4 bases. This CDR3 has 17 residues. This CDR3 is CASSLASSGRVSDTQYF. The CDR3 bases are TGTGCCAGCAGCTTGGCGTCTAGCGGGAGAGTATCAGATACGCAGTATTTT.

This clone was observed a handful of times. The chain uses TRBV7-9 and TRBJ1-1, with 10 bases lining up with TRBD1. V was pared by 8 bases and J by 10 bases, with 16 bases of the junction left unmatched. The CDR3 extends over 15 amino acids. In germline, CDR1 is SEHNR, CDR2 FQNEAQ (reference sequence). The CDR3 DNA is TGTGCCAGCGAATACCAACGACCGGGACAGGGGCGAGCTTTCTTT. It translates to CASEYQRPGQGRAFF.

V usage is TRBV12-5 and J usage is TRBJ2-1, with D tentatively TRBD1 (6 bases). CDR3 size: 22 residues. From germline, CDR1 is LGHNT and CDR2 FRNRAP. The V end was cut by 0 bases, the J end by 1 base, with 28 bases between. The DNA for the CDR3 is TGTGCTAGTGGTTTGGTACAAGACGGAGGCAGGGGCCCTCTTTTATCCTACAATGAGCAGTTCTTC. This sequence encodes CASGLVQDGGRGPLLSYNEQFF.

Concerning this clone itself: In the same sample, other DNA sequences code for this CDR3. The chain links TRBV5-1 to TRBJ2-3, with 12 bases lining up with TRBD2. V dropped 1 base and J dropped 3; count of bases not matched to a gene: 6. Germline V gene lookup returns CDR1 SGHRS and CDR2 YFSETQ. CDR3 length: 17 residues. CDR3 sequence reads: CASSLWSSGRGTDTQYF. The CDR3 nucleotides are TGCGCCAGCAGCTTGTGGTCTAGCGGGAGGGGGACAGATACGCAGTATTTT.

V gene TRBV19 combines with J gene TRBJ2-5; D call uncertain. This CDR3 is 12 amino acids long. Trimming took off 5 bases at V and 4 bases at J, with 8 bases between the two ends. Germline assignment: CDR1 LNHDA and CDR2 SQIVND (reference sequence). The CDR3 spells CASSHFGETQYF. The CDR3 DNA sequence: TGTGCCAGTAGTCACTTTGGAGAGACCCAGTACTTC.

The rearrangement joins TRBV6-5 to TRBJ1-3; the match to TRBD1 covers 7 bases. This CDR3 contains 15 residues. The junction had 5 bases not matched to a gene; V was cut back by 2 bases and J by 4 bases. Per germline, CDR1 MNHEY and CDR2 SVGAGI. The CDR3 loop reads CASSYGRDSGNTIYF. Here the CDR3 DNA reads TGTGCCAGCAGTTACGGAAGGGACAGCGGAAACACCATATATTTT.

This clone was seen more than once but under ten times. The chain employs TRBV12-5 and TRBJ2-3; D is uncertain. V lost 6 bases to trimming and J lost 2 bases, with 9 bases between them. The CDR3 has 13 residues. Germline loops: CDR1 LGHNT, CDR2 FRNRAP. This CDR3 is CASGGRNTDTQYF. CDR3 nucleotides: TGTGCTAGTGGCGGTAGAAACACAGATACGCAGTATTTT. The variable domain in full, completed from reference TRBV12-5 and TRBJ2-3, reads DARVTQTPRHKVTEMGQEVTMRCQPILGHNTVFWYRQTMMQGLELLAYFRNRAPLDDSGMPKDRFSAEMPDATLATLKIQPSEPRDSAVYFCASGGRNTDTQYFGPGTRLTVL.

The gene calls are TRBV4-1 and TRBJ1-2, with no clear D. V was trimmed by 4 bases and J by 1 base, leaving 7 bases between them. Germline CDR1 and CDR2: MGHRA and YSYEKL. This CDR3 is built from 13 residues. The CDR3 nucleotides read TGCGCCAGCAGCCCAGTCAGTAACTATGGCTACACCTTC. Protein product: CASSPVSNYGYTF.

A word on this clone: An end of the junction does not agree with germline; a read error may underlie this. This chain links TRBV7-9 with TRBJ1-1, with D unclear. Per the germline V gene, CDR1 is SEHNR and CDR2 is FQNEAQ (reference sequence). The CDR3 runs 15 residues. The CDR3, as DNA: TGTTCCAGCAGCTTAGGTGAGGTGGGGAACACTGAAGCTTTCTTT. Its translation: CSSSLGEVGNTEAFF.

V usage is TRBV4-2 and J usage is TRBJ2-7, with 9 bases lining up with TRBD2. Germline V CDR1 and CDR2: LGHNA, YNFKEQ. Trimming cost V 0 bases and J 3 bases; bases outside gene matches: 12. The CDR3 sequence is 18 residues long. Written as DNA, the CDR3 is TGTGCCAGCAGCCAAGAGGGGACTAGCCCTACTGCACTCTACGAGCAGTACTTC. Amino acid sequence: CASSQEGTSPTALYEQYF.

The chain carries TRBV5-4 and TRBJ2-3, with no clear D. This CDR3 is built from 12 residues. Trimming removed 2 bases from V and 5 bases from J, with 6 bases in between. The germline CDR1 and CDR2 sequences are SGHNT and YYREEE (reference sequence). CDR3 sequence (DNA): TGTGCCAGCAGCTTTTCCCTAGATACGCAGTATTTT. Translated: CASSFSLDTQYF.

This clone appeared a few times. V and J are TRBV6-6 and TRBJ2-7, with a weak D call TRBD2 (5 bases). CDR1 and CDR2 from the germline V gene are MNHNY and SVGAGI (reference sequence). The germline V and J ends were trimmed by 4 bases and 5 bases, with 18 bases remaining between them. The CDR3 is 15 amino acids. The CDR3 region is CASSSSTPGSNEQYF. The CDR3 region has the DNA TGTGCCAGCAGTTCCTCGACTCCGGGGAGCAACGAGCAGTACTTC.

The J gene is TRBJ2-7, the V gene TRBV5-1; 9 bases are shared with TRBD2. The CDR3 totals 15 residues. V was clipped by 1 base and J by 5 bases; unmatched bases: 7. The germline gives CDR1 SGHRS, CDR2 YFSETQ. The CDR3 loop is CASSLKASGTHEQYF. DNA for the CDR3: TGCGCCAGCAGCTTGAAGGCTAGCGGGACCCACGAGCAGTACTTC.

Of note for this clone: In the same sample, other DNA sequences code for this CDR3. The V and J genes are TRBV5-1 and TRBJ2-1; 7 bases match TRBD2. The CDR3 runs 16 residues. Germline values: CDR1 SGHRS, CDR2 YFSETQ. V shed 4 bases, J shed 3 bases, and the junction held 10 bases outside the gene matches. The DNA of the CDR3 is TGCGCCAGCAGCCTGATGTCGCGGGAGAGCTACAATGAGCAGTTCTTC. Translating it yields CASSLMSRESYNEQFF. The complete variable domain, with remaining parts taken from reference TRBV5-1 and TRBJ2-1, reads KAGVTQTPRYLIKTRGQQVTLSCSPISGHRSVSWYQQTPGQGLQFLFEYFSETQRNKGNFPGRFSGRQFSNSRSEMNVSTLELGDSALYLCASSLMSRESYNEQFFGPGTRLTVL.

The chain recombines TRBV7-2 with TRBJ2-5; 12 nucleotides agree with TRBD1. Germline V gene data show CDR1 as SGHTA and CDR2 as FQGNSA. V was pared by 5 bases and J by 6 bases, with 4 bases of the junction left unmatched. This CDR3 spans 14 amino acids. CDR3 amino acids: CASSPGTGGQTQYF. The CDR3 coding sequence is TGTGCCAGCAGCCCCGGGACAGGGGGCCAGACCCAGTACTTC.

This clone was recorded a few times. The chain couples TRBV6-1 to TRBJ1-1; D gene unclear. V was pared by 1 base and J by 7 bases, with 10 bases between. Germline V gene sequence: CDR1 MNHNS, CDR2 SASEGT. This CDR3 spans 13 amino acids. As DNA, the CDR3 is TGTGCCAGCAGTGAAGGGAGATATAGTGAAGCTTTCTTT. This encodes CASSEGRYSEAFF.

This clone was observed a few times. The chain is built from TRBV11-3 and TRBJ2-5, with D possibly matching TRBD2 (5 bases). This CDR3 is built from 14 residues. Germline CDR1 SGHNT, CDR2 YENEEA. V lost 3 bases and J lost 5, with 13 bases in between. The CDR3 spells CASSLGNPGETQYF. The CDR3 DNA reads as TGTGCCAGCAGCTTGGGGAACCCGGGGGAGACCCAGTACTTC. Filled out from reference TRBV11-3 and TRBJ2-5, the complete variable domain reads EAGVVQSPRYKIIEKKQPVAFWCNPISGHNTLYWYLQNLGQGPELLIRYENEEAVDDSQLPKDRFSAERLKGVDSTLKIQPAELGDSAVYLCASSLGNPGETQYFGPGTRLLVL.

DNA for the CDR3: TGTGCCAGCGGTGGGGGAGGGGGAGACTCCTACAATGAGCAGTTCTTC. Translation gives CASGGGGGDSYNEQFF. This chain links TRBV28 with TRBJ2-1; possibly TRBD2 for D (7 bases). There are 16 residues in the CDR3. Trimming left V 8 bases short and J 0 bases short, with 17 bases between. Germline V lookup: CDR1 MDHEN, CDR2 SYDVKM.

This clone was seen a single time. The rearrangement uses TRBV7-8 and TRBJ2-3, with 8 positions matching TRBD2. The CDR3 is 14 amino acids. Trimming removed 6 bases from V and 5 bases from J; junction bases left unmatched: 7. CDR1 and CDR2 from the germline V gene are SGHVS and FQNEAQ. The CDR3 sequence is CASRSGLAGDTQYF. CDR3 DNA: TGTGCCAGCAGATCTGGGCTAGCGGGAGATACGCAGTATTTT.

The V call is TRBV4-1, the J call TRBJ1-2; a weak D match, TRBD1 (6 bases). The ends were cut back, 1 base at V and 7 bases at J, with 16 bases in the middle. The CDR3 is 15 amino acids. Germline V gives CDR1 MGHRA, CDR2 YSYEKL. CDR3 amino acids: CASSQARGGAGGYTF. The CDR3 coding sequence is TGCGCCAGCAGCCAAGCTAGAGGGGGGGCCGGTGGCTACACCTTC.